This T cell receptor beta chain derives from a study of T cell responses to AZD1222 COVID-19 vaccine. Study results and limitations: Every sample of the repertoires postdated the peak T cell response. Most donors were white British and more were female, and clonal diversity was possibly underestimated. Only a handful of AZD1222 recipients, roughly 6 in all, had baseline seropositivity. The study found Spike-specific TCR breadth and depth rose after two AZD1222 doses.

A single count supports this clone. Its antigen is still unknown. Germline assignment: CDR1 KGHSH and CDR2 LQKENI. The CDR3 consists of 16 residues. Germline trimming cut 1 base from V and 9 bases from J; bases unmatched to any gene: 6. Assay: immunoSEQ multiplex PCR; the TCRdb copy retains only in-frame clones and omits some. The repertoire holds about 120,000 clones, with approximately 88% as singletons. The chain couples TRBV18 to TRBJ2-1; TRBD2 agrees at 13 bases. The sample here was peripheral blood, taken on day 0 of AZD1222 vaccination. The clonotype was recovered from an adult in good health. The CDR3 bases are TGTGCCAGCTCACCACGACTAGCGGGGGGATACGGTGAGCAGTTCTTC. It specifies CASSPRLAGGYGEQFF.